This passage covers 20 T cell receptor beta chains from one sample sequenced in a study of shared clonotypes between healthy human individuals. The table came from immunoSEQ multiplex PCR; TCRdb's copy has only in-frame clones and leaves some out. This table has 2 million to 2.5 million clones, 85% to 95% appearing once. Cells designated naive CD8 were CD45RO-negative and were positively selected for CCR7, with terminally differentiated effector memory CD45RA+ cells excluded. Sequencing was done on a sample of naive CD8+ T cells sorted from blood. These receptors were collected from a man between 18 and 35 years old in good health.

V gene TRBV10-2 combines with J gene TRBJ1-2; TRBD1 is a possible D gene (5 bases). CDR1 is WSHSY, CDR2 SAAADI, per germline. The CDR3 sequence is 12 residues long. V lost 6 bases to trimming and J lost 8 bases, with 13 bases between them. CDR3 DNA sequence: TGCGCCAGCAGGAGGGGAGCGGAAGGCTACACCTTC. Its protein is CASRRGAEGYTF.

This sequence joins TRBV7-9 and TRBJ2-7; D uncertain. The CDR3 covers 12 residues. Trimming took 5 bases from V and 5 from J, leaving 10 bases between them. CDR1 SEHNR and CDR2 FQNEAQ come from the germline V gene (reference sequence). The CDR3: CASSPGWDEQYF. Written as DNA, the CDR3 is TGTGCCAGCAGCCCCGGGTGGGACGAGCAGTACTTC.

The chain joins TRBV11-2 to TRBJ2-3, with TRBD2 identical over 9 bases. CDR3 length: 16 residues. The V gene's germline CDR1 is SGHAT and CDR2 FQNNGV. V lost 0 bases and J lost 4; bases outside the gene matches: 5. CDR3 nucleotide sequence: TGTGCCAGCAGCTTAGACCGACTAGCGGAGTCAGATACGCAGTATTTT. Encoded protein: CASSLDRLAESDTQYF.

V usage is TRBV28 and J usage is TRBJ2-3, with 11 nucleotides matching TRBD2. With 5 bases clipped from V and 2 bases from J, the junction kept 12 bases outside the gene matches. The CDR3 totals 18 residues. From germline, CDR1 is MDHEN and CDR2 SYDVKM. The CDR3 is CASSPPGLAAINTDTQYF. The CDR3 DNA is TGTGCCAGCAGTCCTCCGGGACTAGCGGCAATAAACACAGATACGCAGTATTTT.

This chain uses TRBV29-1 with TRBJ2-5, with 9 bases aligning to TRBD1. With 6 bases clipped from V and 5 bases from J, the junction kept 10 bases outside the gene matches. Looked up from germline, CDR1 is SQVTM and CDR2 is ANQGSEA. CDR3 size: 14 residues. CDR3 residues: CSVIGTGLGETQYF. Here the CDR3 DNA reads TGCAGCGTCATCGGGACAGGGCTGGGTGAGACCCAGTACTTC.

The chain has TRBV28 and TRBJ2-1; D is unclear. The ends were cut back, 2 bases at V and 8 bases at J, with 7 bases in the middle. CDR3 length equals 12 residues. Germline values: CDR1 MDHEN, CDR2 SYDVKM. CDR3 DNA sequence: TGTGCCAGCAGTTTAAACCCCGATGAGCAGTTCTTC. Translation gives CASSLNPDEQFF.

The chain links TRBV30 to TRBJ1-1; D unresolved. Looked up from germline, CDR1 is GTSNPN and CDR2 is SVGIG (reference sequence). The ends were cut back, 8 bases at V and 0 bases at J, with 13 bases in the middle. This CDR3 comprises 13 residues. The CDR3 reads CAAGVELNTEAFF. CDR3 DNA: TGTGCCGCTGGGGTGGAATTGAACACTGAAGCTTTCTTT.

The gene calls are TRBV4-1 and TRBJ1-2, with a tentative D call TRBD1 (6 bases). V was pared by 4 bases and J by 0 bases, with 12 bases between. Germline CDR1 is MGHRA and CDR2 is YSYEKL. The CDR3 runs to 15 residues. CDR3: CASSLEGGSNYGYTF. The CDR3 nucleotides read TGCGCCAGCAGCCTTGAGGGGGGCTCTAACTATGGCTACACCTTC.

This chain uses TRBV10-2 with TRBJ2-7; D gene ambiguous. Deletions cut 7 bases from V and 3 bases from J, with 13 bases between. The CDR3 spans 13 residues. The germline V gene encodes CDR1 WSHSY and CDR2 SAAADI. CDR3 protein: CASTVDIYYEQYF. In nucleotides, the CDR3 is TGCGCCAGCACCGTCGACATCTACTACGAGCAGTACTTC.

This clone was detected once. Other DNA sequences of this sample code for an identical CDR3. CDR3 sequence reads: CASSLGGAEAFF. CDR3 in DNA: TGTGCCAGCAGTTTGGGTGGGGCTGAAGCTTTCTTT. The chain recombines TRBV27 with TRBJ1-1; unclear D gene. Germline V CDR1 and CDR2: MNHEY, SMNVEV (reference sequence). Trimming took 3 bases from V and 6 from J, leaving 8 bases between them. The CDR3 has 12 amino acids.

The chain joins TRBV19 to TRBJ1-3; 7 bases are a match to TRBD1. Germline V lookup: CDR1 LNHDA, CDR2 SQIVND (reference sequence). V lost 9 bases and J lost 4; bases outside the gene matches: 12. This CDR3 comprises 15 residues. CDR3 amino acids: CASTLWTGGGNTIYF. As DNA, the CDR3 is TGTGCCAGCACTCTCTGGACAGGAGGGGGAAACACCATATATTTT.

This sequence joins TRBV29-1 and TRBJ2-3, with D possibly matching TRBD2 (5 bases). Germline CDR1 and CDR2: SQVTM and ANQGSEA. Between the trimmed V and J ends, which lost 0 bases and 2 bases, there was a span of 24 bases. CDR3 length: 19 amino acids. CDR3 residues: CSVEEGDVLLVRDTDTQYF. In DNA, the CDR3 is TGCAGCGTTGAAGAGGGAGACGTTTTGTTAGTCCGTGACACAGATACGCAGTATTTT.

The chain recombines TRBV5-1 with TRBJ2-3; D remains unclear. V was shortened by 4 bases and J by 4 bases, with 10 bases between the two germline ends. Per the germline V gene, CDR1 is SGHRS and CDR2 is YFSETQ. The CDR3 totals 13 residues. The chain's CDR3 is CASSPLGADTQYF. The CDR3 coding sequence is TGCGCCAGCAGCCCCCTGGGTGCAGATACGCAGTATTTT.

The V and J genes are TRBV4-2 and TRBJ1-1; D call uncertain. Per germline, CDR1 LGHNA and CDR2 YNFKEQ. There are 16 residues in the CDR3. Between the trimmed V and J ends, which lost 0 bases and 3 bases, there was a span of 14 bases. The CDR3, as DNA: TGTGCCAGCAGCCAAGAGATAGTTTTGGGTGACACTGAAGCTTTCTTT. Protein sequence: CASSQEIVLGDTEAFF.

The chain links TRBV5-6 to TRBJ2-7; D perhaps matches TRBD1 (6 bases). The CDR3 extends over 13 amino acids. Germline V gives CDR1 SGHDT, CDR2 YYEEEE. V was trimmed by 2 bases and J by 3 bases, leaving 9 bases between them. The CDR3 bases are TGTGCCAGCAGCTTTCAGGGGTACTACGAGCAGTACTTC. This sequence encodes CASSFQGYYEQYF. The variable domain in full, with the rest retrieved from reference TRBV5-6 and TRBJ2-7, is DAGVTQSPTHLIKTRGQQVTLRCSPKSGHDTVSWYQQALGQGPQFIFQYYEEEERQRGNFPDRFSGHQFPNYSSELNVNALLLGDSALYLCASSFQGYYEQYFGPGTRLTVT.

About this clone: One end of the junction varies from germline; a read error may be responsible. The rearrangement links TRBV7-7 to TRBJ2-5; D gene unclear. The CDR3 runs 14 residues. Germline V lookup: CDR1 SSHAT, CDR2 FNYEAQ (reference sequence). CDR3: CASSLDSDEETQYF. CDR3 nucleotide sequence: TGTGCTAGCAGCTTAGATTCGGACGAAGAGACCCAGTACTTC.

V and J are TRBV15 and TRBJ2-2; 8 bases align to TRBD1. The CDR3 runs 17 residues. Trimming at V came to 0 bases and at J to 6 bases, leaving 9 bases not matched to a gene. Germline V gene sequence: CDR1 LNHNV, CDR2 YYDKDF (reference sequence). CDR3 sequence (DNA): TGTGCCACCAGCAGAGATATGACGACAGGGGAGTCCGGGGAGCTGTTTTTT. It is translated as CATSRDMTTGESGELFF.

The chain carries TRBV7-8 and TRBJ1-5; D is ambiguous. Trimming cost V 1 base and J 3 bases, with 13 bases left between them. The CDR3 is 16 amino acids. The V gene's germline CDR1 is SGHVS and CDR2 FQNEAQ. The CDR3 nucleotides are TGTGCCAGCAGCTTAGAGGCACCCCGAGTCAATCAGCCCCAGCATTTT. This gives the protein CASSLEAPRVNQPQHF.

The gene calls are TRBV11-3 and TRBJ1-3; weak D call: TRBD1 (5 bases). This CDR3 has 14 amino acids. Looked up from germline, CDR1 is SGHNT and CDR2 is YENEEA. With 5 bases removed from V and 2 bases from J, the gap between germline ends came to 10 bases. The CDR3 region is CASSHPTAGNTIYF. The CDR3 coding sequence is TGTGCCAGCAGCCATCCGACAGCTGGAAACACCATATATTTT.

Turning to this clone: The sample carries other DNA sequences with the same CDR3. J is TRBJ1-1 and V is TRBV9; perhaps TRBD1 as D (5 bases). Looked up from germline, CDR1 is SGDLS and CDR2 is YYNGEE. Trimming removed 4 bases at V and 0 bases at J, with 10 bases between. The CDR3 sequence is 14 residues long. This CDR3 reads CASSLGGVNTEAFF. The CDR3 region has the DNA TGTGCCAGCAGCCTAGGAGGGGTGAACACTGAAGCTTTCTTT.